The 17 T cell receptor beta chains below come from one sample, sequenced in a study of immune aging and cytomegalovirus after organ transplant. Time point meaning: five sample-tagged time points from pre-transplant (day -1) to day 368 post-transplant, pooled. BD Rhapsody targeted mRNA and AbSeq chemistry was used for microwell cell capture and library preparation. TCRdb reanalysed the single-cell sequencing reads using MiXCR and keeps one entry per CDR3 protein. Here the sample spans 20,000 to 25,000 distinct CDR3 sequences, approximately 34% being singletons. No antigen has been identified for these receptors. The input for sequencing was CMV peptide-activated CD4+ and CD8+ T cells sorted from blood, taken at five time points, pooled. Regarding subset: sorted CD8+CD137+ and CD4+CD154+ T cells after 11 to 13 h CMV IE-1 peptide stimulation. The receptors were gathered from a female donor who had a heart transplant and CMV viremia.

The rearrangement joins TRBV28 to TRBJ2-2, with TRBD1 matching 8 bases. The germline V gene encodes CDR1 MDHEN and CDR2 SYDVKM. J gave up 7 bases and V 8 bases, and 9 bases lay outside the gene matches. There are 14 residues in the CDR3. In DNA, the CDR3 is TGTGCCAGCGGTCAACAGGGGGACCTCGGGGAGCTGTTTTTT. This encodes CASGQQGDLGELFF. The whole variable domain, remainder taken from reference TRBV28 and TRBJ2-2, is DVKVTQSSRYLVKRTGEKVFLECVQDMDHENMFWYRQDPGLGLRLIYFSYDVKMKEKGDIPEGYSVSREKKERFSLILESASTNQTSMYLCASGQQGDLGELFFGEGSRLTVL.

The V call is TRBV7-2, the J call TRBJ2-3, with D tentatively TRBD1 (5 bases). Germline assignment: CDR1 SGHTA and CDR2 FQGNSA. The V gene lost 1 base and the J gene lost 11 bases, with 10 bases spanning the gap. The CDR3 is 12 amino acids. Here the CDR3 DNA reads TGTGCCAGCAGCTTAGATACAGGTGTGCAGTATTTT. Its translation: CASSLDTGVQYF.

In regard to this clonotype: At one boundary the junction diverges from the germline segment, which might be a read error. The genes are TRBV20-1 and TRBJ2-3; TRBD2 might be the D (5 bases). Per germline, CDR1 DFQATT and CDR2 SNEGSKA (reference sequence). The CDR3 covers 17 residues. The CDR3 loop reads CGASVLTSGEISDTQYF. The CDR3 DNA reads as TGCGGTGCTAGTGTTCTCACTAGTGGGGAGATCTCAGATACGCAGTATTTT.

The chain couples TRBV28 to TRBJ1-3; 7 nucleotides agree with TRBD1. V was clipped by 8 bases and J by 3 bases; unmatched bases: 4. Germline assignment: CDR1 MDHEN and CDR2 SYDVKM. CDR3 length: 13 residues. For the CDR3, the DNA is TGTGCCAGCTGGTCAGGGGGTGGAAACACCATATATTTT. Protein: CASWSGGGNTIYF.

The chain uses TRBV6-2 or TRBV6-3 and TRBJ1-5, with 7 bases lining up with TRBD1. The CDR3 is 14 amino acids. Germline trimming cut 6 bases from V and 6 bases from J; bases unmatched to any gene: 8. Germline CDR1 MNHEY, CDR2 SVGEGT. CDR3 nucleotides: TGTGCCAGCAGCGACAGGGACTCGCGTCAGCCCCAGCATTTT. The encoded protein is CASSDRDSRQPQHF.

The chain has TRBV4-2 and TRBJ2-5; the D gene is possibly TRBD1 (5 bases). Germline V CDR1 and CDR2: LGHNA, YNFKEQ. V shed 1 base and J shed 1 base, with 10 bases lying between them. The CDR3 sequence is 15 residues long. The DNA of the CDR3 is TGTGCCAGCAGCCAAGTGGGGCGGCCCCAAGAGACCCAGTACTTC. Its translation is CASSQVGRPQETQYF.

In this sample, this clonotype turned up many times. The rearrangement uses TRBV9 and TRBJ2-7; D gene unclear. The CDR3 is 15 residues long. Trimming removed 2 bases at V and 3 bases at J, with 15 bases between. Germline V CDR1 and CDR2: SGDLS, YYNGEE. The CDR3 nucleotides read TGTGCCAGCAGCGTCTCGTCTAGTAGGAGCTACGAGCAGTACTTC. Protein product: CASSVSSSRSYEQYF. The full variable domain, completed using reference TRBV9 and TRBJ2-7, is DSGVTQTPKHLITATGQRVTLRCSPRSGDLSVYWYQQSLDQGLQFLIQYYNGEERAKGNILERFSAQQFPDLHSELNLSSLELGDSALYFCASSVSSSRSYEQYFGPGTRLTVT.

This chain uses TRBV5-6 with TRBJ1-1, with TRBD1 as a possible D gene (5 bases). V dropped 1 base and J dropped 5 bases, with 6 bases sitting between them. Germline V gives CDR1 SGHDT, CDR2 YYEEEE. This CDR3 region has 12 residues. The CDR3 DNA sequence: TGTGCCAGCAGCTTGAGGGGAACTGAAGCTTTCTTT. Translation gives CASSLRGTEAFF.

This clonotype was recorded at least ten times. The chain joins TRBV6-1 to TRBJ1-5; the D gene is possibly TRBD1 (6 bases). The CDR3 runs 15 residues. Germline V gives CDR1 MNHNS, CDR2 SASEGT. With 4 bases removed from V and 6 bases from J, the gap between germline ends came to 16 bases. The CDR3 protein is CASSGTGPRIQPQHF. The CDR3 region has the DNA TGTGCCAGCAGTGGCACAGGGCCGCGGATTCAGCCCCAGCATTTT.

The chain combines TRBV13 with TRBJ1-1; 7 bases line up with TRBD1. There are 15 residues in the CDR3. Germline V gives CDR1 PRHDT, CDR2 FYEKMQ (reference sequence). Losses at the gene ends were 5 bases for V and 0 bases for J; bases not matched to a gene: 6. Here the CDR3 DNA reads TGTGCCAGCAGCCGCCCAGGGACAGTGAACACTGAAGCTTTCTTT. Its translation is CASSRPGTVNTEAFF. The full variable domain, completed using reference TRBV13 and TRBJ1-1, is AAGVIQSPRHLIKEKRETATLKCYPIPRHDTVYWYQQGPGQDPQFLISFYEKMQSDKGSIPDRFSAQQFSDYHSELNMSSLELGDSALYFCASSRPGTVNTEAFFGQGTRLTVV.

The rearrangement uses TRBV10-3 and TRBJ2-1, with 8 bases aligning to TRBD1. The J segment lost 7 bases and the V segment lost 6 bases, leaving 17 bases of the junction unmatched. The CDR3 is 17 amino acids. CDR1 and CDR2 (germline): ENHRY, SYGVKD. CDR3 region: CAISNFQGAFLGNEQFF. The CDR3 DNA sequence: TGTGCCATCAGCAACTTCCAGGGGGCCTTTTTAGGAAATGAGCAGTTCTTC.

The chain couples TRBV4-1 to TRBJ1-2; 7 bases fit TRBD1. The germline V gene encodes CDR1 MGHRA and CDR2 YSYEKL. This CDR3 has 17 residues. V was clipped by 0 bases and J by 7 bases; unmatched bases: 14. The CDR3 loop reads CASSQESVRSGGLGYTF. DNA of the CDR3: TGCGCCAGCAGCCAAGAGTCGGTTAGGTCAGGGGGTCTTGGCTACACCTTC.

V gene TRBV4-1 combines with J gene TRBJ2-3; TRBD2 agrees at 12 bases. Germline V gene sequence: CDR1 MGHRA, CDR2 YSYEKL. J gave up 9 bases and V 3 bases, and 19 bases lay outside the gene matches. The CDR3 sequence is 19 residues long. The CDR3 is CASSQGTSGGRRVGGTQYF. The CDR3 region has the DNA TGCGCCAGCAGCCAGGGAACTAGCGGGGGGCGGAGGGTCGGAGGAACGCAGTATTTT.

The V and J genes are TRBV6-2 or TRBV6-3 and TRBJ2-1; 8 bases line up with TRBD2. The ends lost 4 bases at V and 3 bases at J; junction bases unmatched: 5. CDR1 is MNHEY, CDR2 SVGEGT, per germline. CDR3 length: 15 residues. The CDR3 DNA reads TGTGCCAGCAGTTTTAGGGGACTAGACTACAATGAGCAGTTCTTC. It specifies CASSFRGLDYNEQFF.

By frequency in the sample, this clonotype is medium-sized. The V gene is TRBV5-5, the J gene TRBJ2-4; 7 nucleotides line up with TRBD1. The V gene end was trimmed by 0 bases and the J gene end by 7 bases; junction bases not matched to a gene: 7. Germline assignment: CDR1 SGHKS and CDR2 YYEKEE (reference sequence). This CDR3 comprises 15 residues. The CDR3 region is CASSLETGYRNIQYF. In DNA, the CDR3 is TGTGCCAGCAGCTTGGAGACAGGGTATCGGAACATTCAGTACTTC.

The chain uses TRBV29-1 and TRBJ2-7; 12 nucleotides line up with TRBD2. J gave up 0 bases and V 6 bases, and 3 bases lay outside the gene matches. The CDR3 totals 14 residues. In germline, CDR1 is SQVTM, CDR2 ANQGSEA. The CDR3 protein is CSVTSGSFSYEQYF. CDR3 in DNA: TGCAGCGTGACTAGCGGGAGCTTCTCCTACGAGCAGTACTTC.

The chain has TRBV27 and TRBJ2-7; D remains ambiguous. Germline V gives CDR1 MNHEY, CDR2 SMNVEV (reference sequence). With 3 bases removed from V and 7 bases from J, the gap between germline ends came to 19 bases. CDR3 length equals 15 residues. The CDR3 spells CASSFLKDLGREQYF. In nucleotides, the CDR3 is TGTGCCAGCAGTTTCCTCAAGGACCTGGGTAGGGAGCAGTACTTC.